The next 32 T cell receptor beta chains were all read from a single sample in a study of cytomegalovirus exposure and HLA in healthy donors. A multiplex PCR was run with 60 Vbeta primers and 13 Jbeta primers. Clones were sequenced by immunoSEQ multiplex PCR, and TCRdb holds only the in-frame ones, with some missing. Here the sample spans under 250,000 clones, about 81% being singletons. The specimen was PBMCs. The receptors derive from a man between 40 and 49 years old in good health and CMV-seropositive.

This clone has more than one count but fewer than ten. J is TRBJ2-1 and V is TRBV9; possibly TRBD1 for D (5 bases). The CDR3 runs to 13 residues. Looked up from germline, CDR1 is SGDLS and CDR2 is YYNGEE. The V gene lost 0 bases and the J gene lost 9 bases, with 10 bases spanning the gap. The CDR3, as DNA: TGTGCCAGCAGCGTAGATCTGGGGCTTGAGCAGTTCTTC. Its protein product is CASSVDLGLEQFF. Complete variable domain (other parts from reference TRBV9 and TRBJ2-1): DSGVTQTPKHLITATGQRVTLRCSPRSGDLSVYWYQQSLDQGLQFLIQYYNGEERAKGNILERFSAQQFPDLHSELNLSSLELGDSALYFCASSVDLGLEQFFGPGTRLTVL.

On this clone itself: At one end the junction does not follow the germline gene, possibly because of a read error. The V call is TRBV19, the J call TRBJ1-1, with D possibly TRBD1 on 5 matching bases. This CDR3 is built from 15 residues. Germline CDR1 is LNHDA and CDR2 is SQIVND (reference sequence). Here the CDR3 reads CASSGGEGVAPRFLF. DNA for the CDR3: TGTGCCAGTAGTGGAGGGGAGGGTGTCGCGCCTCGATTTTTGTTT. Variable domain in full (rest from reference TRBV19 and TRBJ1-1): DGGITQSPKYLFRKEGQNVTLSCEQNLNHDAMYWYRQDPGQGLRLIYYSQIVNDFQKGDIAEGYSVSREKKESFPLTVTSAQKNPTAFYLCASSGGEGVAPRFLFGQGTRLTVV.

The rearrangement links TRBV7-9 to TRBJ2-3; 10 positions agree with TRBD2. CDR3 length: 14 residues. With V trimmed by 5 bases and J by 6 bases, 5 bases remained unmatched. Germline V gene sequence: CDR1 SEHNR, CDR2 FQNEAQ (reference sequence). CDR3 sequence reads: CASSLTSGPDTQYF. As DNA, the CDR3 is TGTGCCAGCAGCCTGACTAGCGGGCCGGATACGCAGTATTTT.

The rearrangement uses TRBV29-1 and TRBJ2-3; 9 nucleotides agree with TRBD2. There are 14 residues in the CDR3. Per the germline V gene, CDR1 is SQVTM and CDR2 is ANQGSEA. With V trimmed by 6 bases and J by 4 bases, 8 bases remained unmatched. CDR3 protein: CSVAGGPTSDTQYF. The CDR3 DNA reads TGCAGCGTCGCGGGAGGGCCGACGTCAGATACGCAGTATTTT.

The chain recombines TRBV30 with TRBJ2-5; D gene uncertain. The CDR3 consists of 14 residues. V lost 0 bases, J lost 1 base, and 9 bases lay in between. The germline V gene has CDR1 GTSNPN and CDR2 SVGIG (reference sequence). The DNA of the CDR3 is TGTGCCTGGAGTGTACAATTTCCCCAAGAGACCCAGTACTTC. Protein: CAWSVQFPQETQYF.

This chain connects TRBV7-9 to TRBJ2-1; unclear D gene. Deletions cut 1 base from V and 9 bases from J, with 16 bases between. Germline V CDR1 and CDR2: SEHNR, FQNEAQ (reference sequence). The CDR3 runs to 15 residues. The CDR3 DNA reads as TGTGCCAGCAGCTTAGACGGGTGGGTCGCGCGTGAGCAGTTCTTC. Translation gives CASSLDGWVAREQFF.

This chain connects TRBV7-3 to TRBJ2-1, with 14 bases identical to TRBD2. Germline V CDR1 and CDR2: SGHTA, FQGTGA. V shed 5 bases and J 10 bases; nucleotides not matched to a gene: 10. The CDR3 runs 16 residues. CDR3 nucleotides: TGTGCCAGCAGCCTCATCGGGACTAGCGGGAGAGGGGAGCAGTTCTTC. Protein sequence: CASSLIGTSGRGEQFF. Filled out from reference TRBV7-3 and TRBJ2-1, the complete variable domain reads GAGVSQTPSNKVTEKGKYVELRCDPISGHTALYWYRQSLGQGPEFLIYFQGTGAADDSGLPNDRFFAVRPEGSVSTLKIQRTERGDSAVYLCASSLIGTSGRGEQFFGPGTRLTVL.

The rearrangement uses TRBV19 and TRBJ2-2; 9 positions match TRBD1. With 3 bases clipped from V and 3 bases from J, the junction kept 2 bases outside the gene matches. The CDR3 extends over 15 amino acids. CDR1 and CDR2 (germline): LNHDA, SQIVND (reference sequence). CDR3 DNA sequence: TGTGCCAGTAGTATGTGGGACAGGGACACCGGGGAGCTGTTTTTT. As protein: CASSMWDRDTGELFF.

The DNA for the CDR3 is TGTGCCAGCAGCCGGGATGGGGGGGTTTATCAGCCCCAGCATTTT. Its translation: CASSRDGGVYQPQHF. The gene calls are TRBV5-5 and TRBJ1-5; D is possibly TRBD1 (5 bases). Germline CDR1 SGHKS, CDR2 YYEKEE (reference sequence). V dropped 4 bases and J dropped 5 bases, with 16 bases sitting between them. The CDR3 has 15 residues. The whole variable domain, filled in from reference TRBV5-5 and TRBJ1-5, reads DAGVTQSPTHLIKTRGQQVTLRCSPISGHKSVSWYQQVLGQGPQFIFQYYEKEERGRGNFPDRFSARQFPNYSSELNVNALLLGDSALYLCASSRDGGVYQPQHFGDGTRLSIL.

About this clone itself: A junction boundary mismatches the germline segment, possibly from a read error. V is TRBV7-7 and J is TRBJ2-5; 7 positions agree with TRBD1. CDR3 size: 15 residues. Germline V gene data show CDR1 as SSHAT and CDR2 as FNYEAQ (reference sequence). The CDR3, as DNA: TGTGCTAGCAGCTTACTAGGGGGCGTGTATGAGACCCAGTACTTC. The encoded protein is CASSLLGGVYETQYF.

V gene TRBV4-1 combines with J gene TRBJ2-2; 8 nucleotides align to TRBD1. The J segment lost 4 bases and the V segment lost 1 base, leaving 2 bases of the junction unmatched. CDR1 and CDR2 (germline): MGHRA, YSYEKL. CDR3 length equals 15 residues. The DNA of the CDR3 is TGCGCCAGCAGCCAAGCCGGGACAGGCACCGGGGAGCTGTTTTTT. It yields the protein CASSQAGTGTGELFF.

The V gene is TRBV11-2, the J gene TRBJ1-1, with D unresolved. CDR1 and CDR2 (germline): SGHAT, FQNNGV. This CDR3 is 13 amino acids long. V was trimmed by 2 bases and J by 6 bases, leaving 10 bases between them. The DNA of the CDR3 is TGTGCCAGCAGCTTACCCCGGTTTCCTGAAGCTTTCTTT. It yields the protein CASSLPRFPEAFF.

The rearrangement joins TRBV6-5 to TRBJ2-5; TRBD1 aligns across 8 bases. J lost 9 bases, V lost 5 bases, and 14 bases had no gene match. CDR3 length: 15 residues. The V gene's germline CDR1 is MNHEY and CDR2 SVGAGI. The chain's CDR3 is CASSSWTGSTVAQYF. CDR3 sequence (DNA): TGTGCCAGCAGTAGTTGGACAGGGAGTACCGTGGCCCAGTACTTC.

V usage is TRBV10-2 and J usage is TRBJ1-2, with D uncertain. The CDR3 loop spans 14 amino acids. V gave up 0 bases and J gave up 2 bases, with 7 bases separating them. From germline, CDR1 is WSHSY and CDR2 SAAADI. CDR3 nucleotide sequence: TGCGCCAGCAGTGAGTCTGCGGCGAACTATGGCTACACCTTC. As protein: CASSESAANYGYTF.

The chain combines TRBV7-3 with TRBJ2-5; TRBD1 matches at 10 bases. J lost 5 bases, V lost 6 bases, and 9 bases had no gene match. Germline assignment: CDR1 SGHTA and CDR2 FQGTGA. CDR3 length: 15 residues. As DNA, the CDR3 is TGTGCCAGCAGGGCGGGGACAGGGGCCTTTGAGACCCAGTACTTC. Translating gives CASRAGTGAFETQYF.

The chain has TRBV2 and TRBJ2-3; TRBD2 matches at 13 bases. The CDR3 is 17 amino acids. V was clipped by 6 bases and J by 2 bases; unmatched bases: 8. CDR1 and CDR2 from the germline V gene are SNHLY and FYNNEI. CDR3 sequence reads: CASRATSGRAITDTQYF. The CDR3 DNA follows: TGTGCCAGCAGGGCAACTAGCGGGAGGGCGATCACAGATACGCAGTATTTT.

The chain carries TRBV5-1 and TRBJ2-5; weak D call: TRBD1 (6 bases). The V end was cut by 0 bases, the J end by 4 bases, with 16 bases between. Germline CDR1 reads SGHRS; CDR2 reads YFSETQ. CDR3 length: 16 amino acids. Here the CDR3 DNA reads TGCGCCAGCAGCTTGGGTTTCACAGGGTTAGGAGAGACCCAGTACTTC. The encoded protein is CASSLGFTGLGETQYF.

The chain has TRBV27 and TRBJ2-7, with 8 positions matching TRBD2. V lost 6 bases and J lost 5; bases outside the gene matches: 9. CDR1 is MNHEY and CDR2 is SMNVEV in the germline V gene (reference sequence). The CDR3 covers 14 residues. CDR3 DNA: TGTGCCAGCAGAACAAAGCGGGAGTCCCACGAGCAGTACTTC. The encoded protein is CASRTKRESHEQYF.

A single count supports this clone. The CDR3 is CASSPPSGITDTQYF. The CDR3 nucleotides are TGTGCCAGCTCACCTCCTAGCGGGATCACAGATACGCAGTATTTT. The chain carries TRBV18 and TRBJ2-3; 9 nucleotides line up with TRBD2. V was pared by 3 bases and J by 2 bases, with 3 bases of the junction left unmatched. Germline CDR1 reads KGHSH; CDR2 reads LQKENI. CDR3 length: 15 residues.

In DNA form, the CDR3 reads TGTGCCACCAGCAGAGGTGCAGGGGAAGATGAAGCTTTCTTT. This translates into CATSRGAGEDEAFF. The genes are TRBV15 and TRBJ1-1, with D possibly TRBD1 on 6 matching bases. The CDR3 totals 14 residues. V lost 1 base and J lost 7, with 13 bases in between. Germline V gene lookup returns CDR1 LNHNV and CDR2 YYDKDF (reference sequence).

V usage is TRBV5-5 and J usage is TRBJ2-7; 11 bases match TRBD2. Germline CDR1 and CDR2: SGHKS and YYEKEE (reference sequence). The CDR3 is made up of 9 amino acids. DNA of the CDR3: TGTGCCAGCAAAGGGACTAGCGGCGTC. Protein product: CASKGTSGV.

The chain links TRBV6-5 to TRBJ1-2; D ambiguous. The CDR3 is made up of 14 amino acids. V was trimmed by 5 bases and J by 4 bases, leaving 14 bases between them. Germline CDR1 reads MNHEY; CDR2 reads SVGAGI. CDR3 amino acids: CASSIREGSYGYTF. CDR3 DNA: TGTGCCAGCAGTATTCGGGAAGGCAGCTATGGCTACACCTTC.

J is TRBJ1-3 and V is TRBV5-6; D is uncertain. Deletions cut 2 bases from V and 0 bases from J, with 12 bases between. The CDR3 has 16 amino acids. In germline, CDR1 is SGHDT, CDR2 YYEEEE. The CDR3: CASSFGPQDSGNTIYF. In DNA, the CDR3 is TGTGCCAGCAGCTTTGGCCCCCAGGACTCTGGAAACACCATATATTTT.

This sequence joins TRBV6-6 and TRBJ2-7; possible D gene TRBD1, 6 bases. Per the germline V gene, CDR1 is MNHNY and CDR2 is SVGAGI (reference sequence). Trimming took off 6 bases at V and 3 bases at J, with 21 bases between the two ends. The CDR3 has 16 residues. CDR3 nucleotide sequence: TGTGCCAGCAGCCCCTCAGGGGCAGGGTTTATCTACGAGCAGTACGTC. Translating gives CASSPSGAGFIYEQYV.

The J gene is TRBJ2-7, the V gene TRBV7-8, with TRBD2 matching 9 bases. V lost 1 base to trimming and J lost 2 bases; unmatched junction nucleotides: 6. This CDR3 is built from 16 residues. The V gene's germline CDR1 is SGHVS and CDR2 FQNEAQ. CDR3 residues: CASSLDLAGLTYEQYF. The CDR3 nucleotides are TGTGCCAGCAGCTTAGACCTAGCGGGACTCACCTACGAGCAGTACTTC.

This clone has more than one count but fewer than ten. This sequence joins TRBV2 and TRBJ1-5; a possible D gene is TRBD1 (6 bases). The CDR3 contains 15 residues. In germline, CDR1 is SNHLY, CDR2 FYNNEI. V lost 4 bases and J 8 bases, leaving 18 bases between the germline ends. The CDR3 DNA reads TGTGCCAGCAGTGCCAGCACAGGGCGAGGGGAGCCCCAGCATTTT. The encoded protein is CASSASTGRGEPQHF.

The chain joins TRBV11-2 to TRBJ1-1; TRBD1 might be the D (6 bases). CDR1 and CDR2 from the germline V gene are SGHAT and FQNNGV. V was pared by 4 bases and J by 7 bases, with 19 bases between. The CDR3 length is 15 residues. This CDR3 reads CASSYAWDTGGEAFF. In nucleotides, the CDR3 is TGTGCCAGCAGCTACGCATGGGACACCGGCGGTGAAGCTTTCTTT. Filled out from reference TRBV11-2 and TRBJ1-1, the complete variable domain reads EAGVAQSPRYKIIEKRQSVAFWCNPISGHATLYWYQQILGQGPKLLIQFQNNGVVDDSQLPKDRFSAERLKGVDSTLKIQPAKLEDSAVYLCASSYAWDTGGEAFFGQGTRLTVV.

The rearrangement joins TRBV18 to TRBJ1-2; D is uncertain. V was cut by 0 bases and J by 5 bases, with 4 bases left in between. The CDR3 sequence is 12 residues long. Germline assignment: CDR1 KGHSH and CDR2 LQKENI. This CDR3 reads CASSPPGYGYTF. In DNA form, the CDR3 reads TGTGCCAGCTCACCACCCGGGTATGGCTACACCTTC.

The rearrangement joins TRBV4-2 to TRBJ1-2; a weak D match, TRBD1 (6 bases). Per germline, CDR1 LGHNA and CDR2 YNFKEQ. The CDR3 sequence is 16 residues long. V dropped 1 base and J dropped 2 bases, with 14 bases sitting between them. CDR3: CASSQVWDTTNYGYTF. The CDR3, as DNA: TGTGCCAGCAGCCAAGTATGGGACACAACAAACTATGGCTACACCTTC.

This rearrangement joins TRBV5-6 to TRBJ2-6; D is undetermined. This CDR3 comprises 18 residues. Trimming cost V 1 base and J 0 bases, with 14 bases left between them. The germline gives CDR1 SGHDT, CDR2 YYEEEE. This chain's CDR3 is CASSLFAAPISGANVLTF. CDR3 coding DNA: TGTGCCAGCAGCTTGTTCGCCGCGCCCATCTCTGGGGCCAACGTCCTGACTTTC.

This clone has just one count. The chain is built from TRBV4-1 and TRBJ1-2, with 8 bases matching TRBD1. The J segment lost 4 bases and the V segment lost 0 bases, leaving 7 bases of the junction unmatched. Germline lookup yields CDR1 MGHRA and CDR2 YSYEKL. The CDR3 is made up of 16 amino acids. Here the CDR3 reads CASSQDWTGHGYGYTF. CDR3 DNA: TGCGCCAGCAGCCAAGATTGGACAGGGCACGGCTATGGCTACACCTTC.

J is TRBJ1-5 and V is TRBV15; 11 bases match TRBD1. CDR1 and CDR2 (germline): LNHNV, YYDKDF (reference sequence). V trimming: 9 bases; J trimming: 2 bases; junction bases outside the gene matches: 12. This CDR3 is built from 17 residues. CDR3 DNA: TGTGCCACAACCCGGGACAGGGGGATTGGGGGCAATCAGCCCCAGCATTTT. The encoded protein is CATTRDRGIGGNQPQHF.